Below, 18 T cell receptor beta chains from the same sample are listed, as sequenced in a study of graft-versus-host responses after intestinal transplantation. Produced via immunoSEQ multiplex PCR; TCRdb's table is partial and in-frame only. The sample holds some 55,000 clones, about 90% seen once. This sample comprised PBMCs, obtained 650 to 670 days after intestinal transplant. These receptors were collected from a human patient who received an intestinal transplant, so some T cells may come from the graft donor.

In its sample, this clone was seen a few times. The chain uses TRBV9 and TRBJ1-1; the D is unclear. Deletions cut 2 bases from V and 3 bases from J, with 8 bases between. CDR1 and CDR2 (germline): SGDLS, YYNGEE. The CDR3 has 13 residues. The CDR3 DNA reads TGTGCCAGCAGCGTTTCGACGGACACTGAAGCTTTCTTT. As protein: CASSVSTDTEAFF.

This chain links TRBV6-6 with TRBJ1-2, with D perhaps TRBD1 (6 bases). CDR3 length equals 15 residues. Germline CDR1 is MNHNY and CDR2 is SVGAGI (reference sequence). Trimming removed 2 bases at V and 8 bases at J, with 18 bases between. The CDR3 nucleotides read TGTGCCAGCAGTTACAGCATAAGACAGGATGGGGGCTACACCTTC. The encoded protein is CASSYSIRQDGGYTF.

This rearrangement joins TRBV11-2 to TRBJ2-1, with TRBD2 identical over 10 bases. The germline gives CDR1 SGHAT, CDR2 FQNNGV. The CDR3 consists of 18 residues. V gave up 1 base and J gave up 3 bases; unmatched junction bases: 9. CDR3 coding DNA: TGTGCCAGCAGCTTAGGTCTAGCGGGGGAGACACGCTACAATGAGCAGTTCTTC. Its protein is CASSLGLAGETRYNEQFF.

This rearrangement joins TRBV6-8 to TRBJ2-1; 9 bases line up with TRBD1. CDR3 length equals 15 residues. V gave up 2 bases and J gave up 8 bases; unmatched junction bases: 7. CDR1 and CDR2 (germline): MNHGY, SAAAGT. CDR3 in amino acids: CASSYGTGFLDEQFF. In nucleotides, the CDR3 is TGTGCCAGCAGTTACGGGACAGGGTTCTTGGATGAGCAGTTCTTC.

V and J are TRBV15 and TRBJ1-5; no reliable D call. Trimming took 5 bases from V and 1 from J, leaving 9 bases between them. Germline V gene data show CDR1 as LNHNV and CDR2 as YYDKDF (reference sequence). The CDR3 loop spans 14 amino acids. The DNA of the CDR3 is TGTGCCACCAGCCCCTGGAAAAGCAATCAGCCCCAGCATTTT. This encodes CATSPWKSNQPQHF.

The rearrangement joins TRBV2 to TRBJ1-5; D gene uncertain. The V end lost 3 bases, the J end lost 1 base, and 4 bases lay between the germline ends. The CDR3 runs 13 residues. CDR1 SNHLY and CDR2 FYNNEI come from the germline V gene. In DNA form, the CDR3 reads TGTGCCAGCAGTGACTACAGCAATCAGCCCCAGCATTTT. This codes for CASSDYSNQPQHF.

The chain recombines TRBV2 with TRBJ2-1, with 8 nucleotides matching TRBD1. Germline V gene sequence: CDR1 SNHLY, CDR2 FYNNEI. The CDR3 runs to 13 residues. J lost 10 bases, V lost 5 bases, and 7 bases had no gene match. The CDR3 reads CASSTDRGSEQFF. The CDR3 coding sequence is TGTGCCAGCAGTACCGACAGGGGATCAGAGCAGTTCTTC.

The genes are TRBV27 and TRBJ1-6; tentatively, D is TRBD1 (5 bases). The V gene lost 2 bases and the J gene lost 0 bases, with 11 bases spanning the gap. This CDR3 is 17 amino acids long. Germline V CDR1 and CDR2: MNHEY, SMNVEV (reference sequence). CDR3 sequence reads: CASSLGRQSSYNSPLHF. As DNA, the CDR3 is TGTGCCAGCAGTTTAGGCAGACAGAGCTCCTATAATTCACCCCTCCACTTT.

A single count supports this clone. CDR3 amino acids: CASSEGSPGQGVEKLFF. For the CDR3, the DNA is TGTGCCAGCAGTGAGGGATCTCCGGGACAGGGGGTGGAAAAACTGTTTTTT. The chain carries TRBV25-1 and TRBJ1-4; 11 bases fit TRBD1. The CDR3 totals 17 residues. V lost 3 bases, J lost 8 bases, and 11 bases stayed unmatched. CDR1 is MGHDK, CDR2 SYGVNS, per germline. The full variable domain, its missing parts supplied by reference TRBV25-1 and TRBJ1-4, is EADIYQTPRYLVIGTGKKITLECSQTMGHDKMYWYQQDPGMELHLIHYSYGVNSTEKGDLSSESTVSRIRTEHFPLTLESARPSHTSQYLCASSEGSPGQGVEKLFFGSGTQLSVL.

V usage is TRBV19 and J usage is TRBJ1-2, with 8 nucleotides matching TRBD1. Losses at the gene ends were 5 bases for V and 2 bases for J; bases not matched to a gene: 1. The CDR3 is made up of 13 amino acids. Per the germline V gene, CDR1 is LNHDA and CDR2 is SQIVND (reference sequence). The CDR3 sequence is CASSRQGNYGYTF. In DNA, the CDR3 is TGTGCCAGTAGTCGACAGGGGAACTATGGCTACACCTTC.

The chain has TRBV27 and TRBJ1-2, with D tentatively TRBD1 (6 bases). The CDR3 loop spans 15 amino acids. V was cut by 0 bases and J by 4 bases, with 12 bases left in between. Germline V gene sequence: CDR1 MNHEY, CDR2 SMNVEV (reference sequence). The CDR3 here is CASSLSPGALYGYTF. The CDR3 DNA follows: TGTGCCAGCAGTTTATCGCCAGGGGCGCTCTATGGCTACACCTTC.

By sample fraction, this clone is medium-sized. This rearrangement joins TRBV25-1 to TRBJ2-2; a possible D gene is TRBD1 (5 bases). CDR1 is MGHDK and CDR2 is SYGVNS in the germline V gene. V was trimmed by 3 bases and J by 3 bases, leaving 5 bases between them. The CDR3 covers 13 residues. This chain's CDR3 is CASSDRDTGELFF. In DNA, the CDR3 is TGTGCCAGCAGTGACAGGGACACCGGGGAGCTGTTTTTT.

The CDR3 loop is CASSFSRGQDGYTF. CDR3 sequence (DNA): TGTGCCAGCAGCTTTTCCAGGGGGCAGGATGGCTACACCTTC. The chain joins TRBV7-9 to TRBJ1-2; 8 bases are a match to TRBD1. V lost 3 bases and J lost 6; bases outside the gene matches: 6. The CDR3 runs 14 residues. Germline-derived CDR1 and CDR2 are SEHNR and FQNEAQ (reference sequence).

The chain couples TRBV9 to TRBJ2-7; D is perhaps TRBD1 (6 bases). Trimming shortened V by 1 base and J by 2 bases, and 13 bases separated the two germline ends. Germline CDR1 is SGDLS and CDR2 is YYNGEE. The CDR3 runs 15 residues. Here the CDR3 reads CASSVFSQGPYEQYF. The CDR3 DNA follows: TGTGCCAGCAGCGTATTTTCACAGGGCCCCTACGAGCAGTACTTC.

The rearrangement joins TRBV19 to TRBJ2-7; D is ambiguous. V lost 6 bases and J 4 bases, leaving 19 bases between the germline ends. CDR1 LNHDA and CDR2 SQIVND come from the germline V gene (reference sequence). The CDR3 extends over 15 amino acids. The CDR3 here is CASRTSGWGIYEQYF. CDR3 nucleotides: TGTGCCAGTAGGACCTCCGGTTGGGGAATTTACGAGCAGTACTTC.

V and J are TRBV5-1 and TRBJ2-7, with D tentatively TRBD1 or TRBD2 (5 bases each). Germline V CDR1 and CDR2: SGHRS, YFSETQ. The V end was cut by 3 bases, the J end by 4 bases, with 17 bases between. The CDR3 sequence is 15 residues long. For the CDR3, the DNA is TGCGCCAGCAGCTCATCACCCGGGGCGCGGTACGAGCAGTACTTC. Its translation is CASSSSPGARYEQYF. The variable domain in full, completed from reference TRBV5-1 and TRBJ2-7, reads KAGVTQTPRYLIKTRGQQVTLSCSPISGHRSVSWYQQTPGQGLQFLFEYFSETQRNKGNFPGRFSGRQFSNSRSEMNVSTLELGDSALYLCASSSSPGARYEQYFGPGTRLTVT.

The chain employs TRBV4-1 and TRBJ2-1; 10 bases line up with TRBD2. Germline loops: CDR1 MGHRA, CDR2 YSYEKL. The CDR3 length is 17 residues. V shed 2 bases and J 7 bases; nucleotides not matched to a gene: 11. CDR3 protein: CASSQYTSGGAENEQFF. As DNA, the CDR3 is TGCGCCAGCAGCCAATATACGAGCGGGGGGGCTGAAAATGAGCAGTTCTTC.

The genes are TRBV2 and TRBJ1-1; no clear D. The V and J ends lost 5 bases and 1 base respectively, with 5 bases between them. Germline V gives CDR1 SNHLY, CDR2 FYNNEI. The CDR3 runs to 12 residues. CDR3 loop: CASSRRNTEAFF. The CDR3 DNA reads as TGTGCCAGCAGTCGAAGGAACACTGAAGCTTTCTTT.